The T cell receptor beta chain described here comes from a study of Ad26.COV2.S vaccination and SARS-CoV-2 variants. Regarding the study as a whole: CD8+ and CD4+ T cells specific for spike reportedly responded with substantial breadth after vaccination. Vaccinated individuals (as opposed to placebo recipients) had higher spike-specific TCR breadth. TCR breadth and depth estimates may have understated total T cell responses.

Sequencing used immunoSEQ multiplex PCR; TCRdb keeps in-frame clones, though not all of them. The table lists 300,000 to 400,000 clones, around 92% of them singletons. Worth noting for this clone: Its antigen is unidentified.

Germline trimming cut 5 bases from V and 6 bases from J; bases unmatched to any gene: 11. The CDR3 contains 15 residues. CDR1 and CDR2 from the germline V gene are MDHEN and SYDVKM. This chain connects TRBV28 to TRBJ1-2, with TRBD1 matching 8 bases. Sequenced here: peripheral blood, sampled after recovery from COVID-19. The clonotype originates from a human donor who had recovered from COVID-19. The DNA for the CDR3 is TGTGCCAGCAGTCTCAGCGGGCAGGGGGCTGATGGCTACACCTTC. It specifies CASSLSGQGADGYTF.